Below, 19 T cell receptor beta chains from the same sample are listed, as sequenced in a study of blood T cell repertoires in COVID-19 (dated by TCRdb to 2018 to 2020). Libraries were built with the immunoSEQ multiplex PCR assay. Here the immuneACCESS table is served through TCRdb, limited to in-frame sequences with V and J called. Missing clones are a known gap in these copies; in checked studies unresolved V genes cover under half, and the rest lacks a known reason. Here the sample has 150,000 or so clones; 85% to 90% occur a single time. The top ten clonotypes cover about an eighth of the sample. What was sequenced was peripheral blood. The receptors shown here come from a man in his late teens or twenties with COVID-19, enrolled during active disease.

The chain uses TRBV10-1 and TRBJ2-3; D is possibly TRBD2 (6 bases). Trimming removed 7 bases at V and 5 bases at J, with 10 bases between. This CDR3 region has 12 residues. Germline V gene data show CDR1 as WNHNN and CDR2 as SYGVQD (reference sequence). This chain's CDR3 is CASNSGGDTQYF. CDR3 in DNA: TGCGCCAGCAATAGCGGAGGAGATACGCAGTATTTT.

The rearrangement uses TRBV4-1 and TRBJ2-1; 12 nucleotides agree with TRBD2. CDR1 is MGHRA and CDR2 is YSYEKL in the germline V gene. This CDR3 comprises 16 residues. With V trimmed by 4 bases and J by 8 bases, 9 bases remained unmatched. Written as DNA, the CDR3 is TGCGCCAGCAGCCCTCGACTAGCGGGAGTGGTCGATGAGCAGTTCTTC. Residues: CASSPRLAGVVDEQFF.

The chain combines TRBV6-2 or TRBV6-3 with TRBJ2-7, with 9 bases matching TRBD1. The CDR3 has 13 residues. In germline, CDR1 is MNHEY, CDR2 SVGEGT. Germline trimming cut 5 bases from V and 5 bases from J; bases unmatched to any gene: 4. For the CDR3, the DNA is TGTGCCAGCAGTCCGGGACAGGGCCACGAGCAGTACTTC. Its translation is CASSPGQGHEQYF.

The chain uses TRBV14 and TRBJ2-7; maybe TRBD2 (7 bases). CDR3 size: 16 residues. Trimming removed 1 base from V and 0 bases from J, with 13 bases in between. Germline V gene sequence: CDR1 SGHDN, CDR2 FVKESK. The CDR3 nucleotides read TGTGCCAGCAGCCAAGTTCCGGGGGGCCTCTCCTACGAGCAGTACTTC. It yields the protein CASSQVPGGLSYEQYF.

V usage is TRBV6-5 and J usage is TRBJ1-2; 8 bases line up with TRBD1. Germline-derived CDR1 and CDR2 are MNHEY and SVGAGI. CDR3 length: 14 amino acids. The trim removed 5 bases at V and 4 bases at J, leaving 6 bases unmatched. CDR3: CASSRQGNSYGYTF. In DNA form, the CDR3 reads TGTGCCAGCAGTAGACAGGGGAACTCCTATGGCTACACCTTC.

The chain joins TRBV4-1 to TRBJ2-7; maybe TRBD2 (6 bases). Germline-derived CDR1 and CDR2 are MGHRA and YSYEKL. CDR3 size: 14 residues. Trimming removed 3 bases from V and 1 base from J, with 10 bases in between. CDR3 protein: CASSQVGRSYEQYF. CDR3 in DNA: TGCGCCAGCAGCCAGGTGGGGAGGTCCTACGAGCAGTACTTC.

This chain joins TRBV19 and TRBJ2-1, with 10 bases that match TRBD2. There are 15 residues in the CDR3. V was clipped by 4 bases and J by 2 bases; unmatched bases: 2. CDR1 and CDR2 from the germline V gene are LNHDA and SQIVND (reference sequence). Here the CDR3 reads CASSTGTSAYNEQFF. The CDR3 region has the DNA TGTGCCAGTAGTACCGGGACTAGCGCCTACAATGAGCAGTTCTTC.

The V call is TRBV9, the J call TRBJ1-1; a weak D match, TRBD1 (5 bases). Trimming shortened V by 5 bases and J by 2 bases, and 16 bases separated the two germline ends. This CDR3 has 15 amino acids. CDR1 is SGDLS and CDR2 is YYNGEE in the germline V gene. CDR3 bases: TGTGCCAGCAGGGGGACCGGGGGACCAAACACTGAAGCTTTCTTT. This sequence encodes CASRGTGGPNTEAFF. Full variable domain (missing parts from reference TRBV9 and TRBJ1-1): DSGVTQTPKHLITATGQRVTLRCSPRSGDLSVYWYQQSLDQGLQFLIQYYNGEERAKGNILERFSAQQFPDLHSELNLSSLELGDSALYFCASRGTGGPNTEAFFGQGTRLTVV.

This chain uses TRBV29-1 with TRBJ2-7; 9 nucleotides align to TRBD1. V shed 6 bases, J shed 8 bases, and the junction held 17 bases outside the gene matches. The CDR3 covers 15 residues. The germline V gene encodes CDR1 SQVTM and CDR2 ANQGSEA. CDR3 sequence: CSVRTQGAPGYKQYF. For the CDR3, the DNA is TGCAGCGTAAGAACACAGGGGGCCCCAGGATATAAGCAGTACTTC.

The chain is built from TRBV23-1 and TRBJ1-2; no clear D. Being an ORF, TRBV23-1 has a function that is uncertain. V was trimmed by 4 bases and J by 5 bases, leaving 11 bases between them. This CDR3 is 13 amino acids long. The CDR3 DNA follows: TGCGCCAGCAGTCCGGGAGGCCCGTATGGCTACACCTTC. Amino acid sequence: CASSPGGPYGYTF.

This chain joins TRBV5-6 and TRBJ2-7, with a tentative D call TRBD2 (5 bases). The CDR3 is 14 amino acids. CDR1 and CDR2 from the germline V gene are SGHDT and YYEEEE. With 0 bases removed from V and 3 bases from J, the gap between germline ends came to 10 bases. The CDR3 spells CASSLAYGLYEQYF. The CDR3 DNA follows: TGTGCCAGCAGCTTGGCTTATGGACTCTACGAGCAGTACTTC.

The V and J genes are TRBV19 and TRBJ2-2; the D gene is possibly TRBD1 (5 bases). From germline, CDR1 is LNHDA and CDR2 SQIVND (reference sequence). V was cut by 7 bases and J by 4 bases, with 13 bases left in between. The CDR3 runs 14 residues. The CDR3 sequence is CASNGQGGTGELFF. CDR3 nucleotides: TGTGCCAGTAACGGGCAGGGCGGCACCGGGGAGCTGTTTTTT.

The rearrangement joins TRBV7-9 to TRBJ2-1; a possible D gene is TRBD2 (5 bases). V was pared by 3 bases and J by 9 bases, with 6 bases between. This CDR3 has 11 residues. Germline CDR1 is SEHNR and CDR2 is FQNEAQ (reference sequence). CDR3 sequence (DNA): TGTGCCAGCAGCTTCAGCGGTGAGCAGTTCTTC. It yields the protein CASSFSGEQFF. The whole variable domain, filled in from reference TRBV7-9 and TRBJ2-1, reads DTGVSQNPRHKITKRGQNVTFRCDPISEHNRLYWYRQTLGQGPEFLTYFQNEAQLEKSRLLSDRFSAERPKGSFSTLEIQRTEQGDSAMYLCASSFSGEQFFGPGTRLTVL.

This clone was picked up one time. The gene calls are TRBV19 and TRBJ1-3; D is unclear. Between the trimmed V and J ends, which lost 3 bases and 3 bases, there was a span of 3 bases. This CDR3 is 12 amino acids long. Germline V gene sequence: CDR1 LNHDA, CDR2 SQIVND (reference sequence). The CDR3, as DNA: TGTGCCAGTAGTATGAGTGGAAACACCATATATTTT. Translating gives CASSMSGNTIYF.

The chain has TRBV5-1 and TRBJ2-3, with TRBD2 matching over 9 bases. The CDR3 sequence is 15 residues long. V shed 3 bases and J 4 bases; nucleotides not matched to a gene: 6. The germline V gene encodes CDR1 SGHRS and CDR2 YFSETQ. The CDR3 is CASSYSGRGADTQYF. The CDR3, as DNA: TGCGCCAGCAGCTATAGCGGGAGAGGTGCAGATACGCAGTATTTT.

This sequence joins TRBV18 and TRBJ2-7, with D tentatively TRBD2 (6 bases). This CDR3 contains 16 residues. Trimming pared 1 base from V and 2 bases from J, leaving 15 bases between. Germline CDR1 KGHSH, CDR2 LQKENI. As DNA, the CDR3 is TGTGCCAGCTCACCACTGGGCCCCGGGGGACCCTACGAGCAGTACTTC. It is translated as CASSPLGPGGPYEQYF.

V usage is TRBV28 and J usage is TRBJ1-2; the D gene is possibly TRBD1 (6 bases). The CDR3 is 14 amino acids. Per the germline V gene, CDR1 is MDHEN and CDR2 is SYDVKM. Trimming took 5 bases from V and 5 from J, leaving 15 bases between them. CDR3 sequence reads: CASSPGPGAYGYTF. As DNA, the CDR3 is TGTGCCAGCAGTCCGGGACCAGGGGCTTATGGCTACACCTTC.

J is TRBJ2-7 and V is TRBV30; tentatively, D is TRBD2 (6 bases). This CDR3 contains 15 residues. V was shortened by 5 bases and J by 0 bases, with 17 bases between the two germline ends. Germline-derived CDR1 and CDR2 are GTSNPN and SVGIG (reference sequence). CDR3 region: CAWVRQGEASYEQYF. CDR3 bases: TGTGCCTGGGTAAGACAAGGGGAGGCCTCCTACGAGCAGTACTTC. Looking up the rest from reference TRBV30 and TRBJ2-7 gives the full variable domain: SQTIHQWPATLVQPVGSPLSLECTVEGTSNPNLYWYRQAAGRGLQLLFYSVGIGQISSEVPQNLSASRPQDRQFILSSKKLLLSDSGFYLCAWVRQGEASYEQYFGPGTRLTVT.

This sequence joins TRBV28 and TRBJ1-3; 7 positions agree with TRBD1. The CDR3 totals 12 residues. J gave up 7 bases and V 3 bases, and 0 bases lay outside the gene matches. Per the germline V gene, CDR1 is MDHEN and CDR2 is SYDVKM. This CDR3 is CASSFRGNTIYF. DNA for the CDR3: TGTGCCAGCAGTTTCAGGGGGAACACCATATATTTT.